This T cell receptor (beta chain) comes out of a study of blood T cell repertoires in COVID-19. Overall study: The samples span acute and convalescent COVID-19 from the United States, Italy and Spain. PBMCs, B-cell-depleted T cells, or T cells were the source of the cDNA or gDNA that made up the material.

TCRdb's table, derived via immunoSEQ multiplex PCR, lists solely in-frame clones and lacks some. The data contain 200,000 to 300,000 clones, 75% to 85% of them singletons. Sequencing input: peripheral blood. The receptor comes from a human donor in a cohort sampled during active COVID-19.

CDR3 sequence: CASSSLPGLRAKNIQYF. The CDR3 DNA follows: TGCGCCAGCAGCTCGCTCCCGGGACTCCGAGCCAAAAACATTCAGTACTTC. The chain recombines TRBV5-1 with TRBJ2-4; possibly TRBD2 for D (6 bases). Germline V CDR1 and CDR2: SGHRS, YFSETQ. The CDR3 runs 17 residues. Trimming removed 3 bases from V and 0 bases from J, with 16 bases in between.